Listed below are T cell receptor beta chains from one sample, sequenced in a study of blood T cell repertoires in COVID-19. Only in-frame clones appear in the TCRdb table, and some are missing; sequencing was by immunoSEQ multiplex PCR. The table has about 110,000 clones, around 79% seen once. Material for sequencing was peripheral blood. The receptor source for this set is a woman of 80 years or more with active or convalescent COVID-19. The CDR3 runs from the conserved cysteine through the conserved F or W. A D gene is named only where the DNA matches it firmly. Expanded clones get a size class; other rows say once, few or many, or leave the size out.

V gene	clone size	J gene	D gene	CDR3 DNA	CDR3 protein
TRBV2	.	TRBJ2-5	TRBD1	TGTGCCAGCAGGGGGGACAGGGGGAGACAAGAGACCCAGTACTTC	CASRGDRGRQETQYF
TRBV6-5	.	TRBJ1-5	.	TGTGCCCGGTGGGGGGGGGCTGGGGGCGGGCAGCCCCAGCATTTT	CARWGGAGGGQPQHF
TRBV5-8	.	TRBJ1-5	TRBD1	TGTGCCAGCAGGCAACAGGGGAGAGGTAGCAATCAGCCCCAGCATTTT	CASRQQGRGSNQPQHF
TRBV29-1	.	TRBJ1-2	.	TGCAGCGTTGGCGGAGCTAACTATGGCTACACCTTC	CSVGGANYGYTF
TRBV29-1	.	TRBJ2-7	.	TGCAGCGTTGAGGTTACTAACTCGGGGGTCGAGCAGTACTTC	CSVEVTNSGVEQYF
TRBV18	.	TRBJ1-2	.	TGTGCCAGCTCACCCCTACCGGGACTGGTTAGTAGTTACTATGGCTACACCTTC	CASSPLPGLVSSYYGYTF
TRBV27	.	TRBJ1-2	.	TGTGCCAGCAGTCCCGGACAGAGGATTGGCTATGGCTACACCTTC	CASSPGQRIGYGYTF
TRBV4-2	.	TRBJ2-7	TRBD2	TGTGCCAGCAGCCAAGGGGGAGGGGTTCGGACCTACGAGCAGTACTTC	CASSQGGGVRTYEQYF
TRBV6-5	.	TRBJ2-7	TRBD1	TGTGCCAGCGGCGAACGGACCGGGACAGTCTACGAGCAGTACTTC	CASGERTGTVYEQYF
TRBV9	.	TRBJ2-5	TRBD2	TGTGCCAGCAGCGTAGACGACGGGAGGAGGGTAGAGACCCAGTACTTC	CASSVDDGRRVETQYF
TRBV2	.	TRBJ2-1	.	TGTGCCAGCAGTGAAGCCCCCAAGCAGTTCTTC	CASSEAPKQFF
TRBV5-1	.	TRBJ2-1	TRBD2	TGCGCCAGCAGCGCAACCCCTAGCGGGAGTCCCTACAATGAGCAGTTCTTC	CASSATPSGSPYNEQFF
TRBV19	.	TRBJ2-5	.	TGTGCCAGTAGTATCGGGGGACAGTACCAAGAGACCCAGTACTTC	CASSIGGQYQETQYF
TRBV28	.	TRBJ2-7	TRBD2	TGTGCCAGCAGTTTTCCCGGGACTACCGCCTACGAGCAGTACTTC	CASSFPGTTAYEQYF
TRBV2	few	TRBJ1-1	.	TGTGCCAGCAGCCTAGGGGCTGACACTGAAGCTTTCTTT	CASSLGADTEAFF